Listed here are 2 T cell receptor beta chains from one sample, sequenced in a study of T-cell memory formation after mild COVID-19. TCRdb redid the calling of the 5' RACE reads with MiXCR, one entry per CDR3 protein. The sample consists of approximately 240,000 distinct CDR3 sequences, 16% of them appearing once. The sample was PBMCs or a T cell subset sorted from them (not recorded which). Receptors originate from a man between 18 and 29 years old who had mild COVID-19 (a few samples of this study predate the infection). Cell type and time point are not known.

The genes are TRBV15 and TRBJ2-5; D may correspond to TRBD1 or TRBD2 (5 bases each). The germline V gene has CDR1 LNHNV and CDR2 YYDKDF (reference sequence). The CDR3 spans 15 residues. The ends were cut back, 3 bases at V and 4 bases at J, with 15 bases in the middle. CDR3 protein: CATSSRGLGRETQYF. CDR3 DNA sequence: TGTGCCACCAGCAGCCGGGGCCTGGGGCGAGAGACCCAGTACTTC.

The table lists this clonotype with many counts. The V gene is TRBV18, the J gene TRBJ1-1; tentative D call: TRBD1 (6 bases). This CDR3 contains 13 residues. Germline lookup yields CDR1 KGHSH and CDR2 LQKENI. Deletions cut 4 bases from V and 1 base from J, with 7 bases between. In DNA form, the CDR3 reads TGTGCCAGCTCACAGGGGGAGAACACTGAAGCTTTCTTT. Encoded protein: CASSQGENTEAFF.